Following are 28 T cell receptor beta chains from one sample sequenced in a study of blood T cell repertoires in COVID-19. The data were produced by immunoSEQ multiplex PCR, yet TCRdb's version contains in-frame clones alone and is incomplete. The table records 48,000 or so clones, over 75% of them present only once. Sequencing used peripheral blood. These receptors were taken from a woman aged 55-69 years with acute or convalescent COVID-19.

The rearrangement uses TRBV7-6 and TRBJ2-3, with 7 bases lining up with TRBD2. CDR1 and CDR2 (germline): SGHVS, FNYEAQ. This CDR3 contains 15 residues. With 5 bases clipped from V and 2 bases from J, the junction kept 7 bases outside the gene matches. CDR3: CASSPDTSDTDTQYF. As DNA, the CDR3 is TGTGCCAGCAGCCCAGATACTAGCGACACAGATACGCAGTATTTT.

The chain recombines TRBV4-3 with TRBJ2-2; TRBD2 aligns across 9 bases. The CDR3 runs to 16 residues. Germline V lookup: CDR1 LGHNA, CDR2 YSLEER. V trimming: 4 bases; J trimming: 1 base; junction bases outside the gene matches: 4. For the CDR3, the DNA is TGCGCCAGCAGCCCCCGACTAGCGGAGAACACCGGGGAGCTGTTTTTT. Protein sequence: CASSPRLAENTGELFF.

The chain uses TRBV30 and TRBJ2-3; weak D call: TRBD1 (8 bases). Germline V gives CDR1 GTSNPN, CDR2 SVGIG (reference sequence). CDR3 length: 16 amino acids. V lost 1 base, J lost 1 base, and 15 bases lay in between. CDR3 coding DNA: TGTGCCTGGAGTGCTTGGACAGGGAGGGGCACAGATACGCAGTATTTT. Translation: CAWSAWTGRGTDTQYF.

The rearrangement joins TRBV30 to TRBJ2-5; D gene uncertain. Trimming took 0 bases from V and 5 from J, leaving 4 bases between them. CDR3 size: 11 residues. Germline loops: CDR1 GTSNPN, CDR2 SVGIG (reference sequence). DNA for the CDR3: TGTGCCTGGAGTGTCCGTGAGACCCAGTACTTC. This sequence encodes CAWSVRETQYF. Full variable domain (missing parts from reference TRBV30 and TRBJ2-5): SQTIHQWPATLVQPVGSPLSLECTVEGTSNPNLYWYRQAAGRGLQLLFYSVGIGQISSEVPQNLSASRPQDRQFILSSKKLLLSDSGFYLCAWSVRETQYFGPGTRLLVL.

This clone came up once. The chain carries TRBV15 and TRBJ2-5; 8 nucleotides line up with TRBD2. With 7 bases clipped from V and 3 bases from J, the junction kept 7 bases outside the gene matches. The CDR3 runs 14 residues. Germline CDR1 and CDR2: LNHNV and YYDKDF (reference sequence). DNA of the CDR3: TGTGCCACCAAACCGCCACTAGCGGAAGAGACCCAGTACTTC. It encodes CATKPPLAEETQYF.

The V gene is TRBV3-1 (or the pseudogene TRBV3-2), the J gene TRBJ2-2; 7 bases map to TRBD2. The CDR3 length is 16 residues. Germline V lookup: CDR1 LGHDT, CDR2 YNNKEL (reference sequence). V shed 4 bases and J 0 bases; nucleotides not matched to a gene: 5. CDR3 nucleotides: TGTGCCAGCAGCCTAGTTGCGGGGGCGAACACCGGGGAGCTGTTTTTT. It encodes CASSLVAGANTGELFF.

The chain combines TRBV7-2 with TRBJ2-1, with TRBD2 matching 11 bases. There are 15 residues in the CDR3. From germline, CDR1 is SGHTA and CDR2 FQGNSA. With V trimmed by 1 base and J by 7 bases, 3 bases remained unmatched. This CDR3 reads CASSLEGLADNEQFF. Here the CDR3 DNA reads TGTGCCAGCAGCTTAGAGGGACTAGCGGATAATGAGCAGTTCTTC.

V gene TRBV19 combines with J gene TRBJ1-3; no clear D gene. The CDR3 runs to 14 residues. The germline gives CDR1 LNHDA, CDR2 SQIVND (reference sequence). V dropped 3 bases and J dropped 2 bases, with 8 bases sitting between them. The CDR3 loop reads CASSMQQPGNTIYF. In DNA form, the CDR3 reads TGTGCCAGTAGTATGCAACAGCCTGGAAACACCATATATTTT.

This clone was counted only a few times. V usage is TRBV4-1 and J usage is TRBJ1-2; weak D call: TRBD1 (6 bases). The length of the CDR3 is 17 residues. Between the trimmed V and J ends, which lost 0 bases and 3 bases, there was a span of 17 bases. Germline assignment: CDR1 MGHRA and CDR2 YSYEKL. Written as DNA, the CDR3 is TGCGCCAGCAGCCAAGATCGGGAAGGGGCAGGGGACTATGGCTACACCTTC. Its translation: CASSQDREGAGDYGYTF.

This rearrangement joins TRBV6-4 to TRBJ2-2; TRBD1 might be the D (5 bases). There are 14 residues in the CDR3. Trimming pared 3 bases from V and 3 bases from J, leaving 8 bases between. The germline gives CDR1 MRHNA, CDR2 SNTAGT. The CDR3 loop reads CASSELQDTGELFF. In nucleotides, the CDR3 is TGTGCCAGCAGTGAGTTACAGGACACCGGGGAGCTGTTTTTT.

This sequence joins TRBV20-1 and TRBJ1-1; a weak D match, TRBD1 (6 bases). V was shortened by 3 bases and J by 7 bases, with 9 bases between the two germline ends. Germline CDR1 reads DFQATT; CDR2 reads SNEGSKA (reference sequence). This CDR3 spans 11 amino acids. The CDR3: CSASQGIEAFF. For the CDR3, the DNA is TGCAGTGCTAGTCAGGGGATTGAAGCTTTCTTT.

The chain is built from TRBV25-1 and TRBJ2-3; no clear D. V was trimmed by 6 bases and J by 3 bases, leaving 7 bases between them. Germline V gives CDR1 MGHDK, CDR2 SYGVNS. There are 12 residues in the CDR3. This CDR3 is CASRAATDTQYF. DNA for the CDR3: TGTGCCAGCAGGGCGGCAACAGATACGCAGTATTTT. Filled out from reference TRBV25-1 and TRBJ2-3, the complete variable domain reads EADIYQTPRYLVIGTGKKITLECSQTMGHDKMYWYQQDPGMELHLIHYSYGVNSTEKGDLSSESTVSRIRTEHFPLTLESARPSHTSQYLCASRAATDTQYFGPGTRLTVL.

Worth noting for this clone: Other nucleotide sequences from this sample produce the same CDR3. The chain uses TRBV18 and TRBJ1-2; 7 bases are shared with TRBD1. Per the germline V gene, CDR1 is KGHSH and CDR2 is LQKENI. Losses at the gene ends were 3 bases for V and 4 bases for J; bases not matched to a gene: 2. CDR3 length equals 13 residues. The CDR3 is CASSPDRSYGYTF. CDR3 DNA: TGTGCCAGCTCACCGGACAGGAGCTATGGCTACACCTTC.

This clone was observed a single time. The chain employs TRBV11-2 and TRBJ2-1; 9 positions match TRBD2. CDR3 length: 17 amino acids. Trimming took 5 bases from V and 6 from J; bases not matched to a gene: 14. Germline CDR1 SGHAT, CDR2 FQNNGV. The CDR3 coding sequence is TGTGCCAGCAGCCCGCGCGTAGCGGGAGAATGGGTCAATGAGCAGTTCTTC. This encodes CASSPRVAGEWVNEQFF.

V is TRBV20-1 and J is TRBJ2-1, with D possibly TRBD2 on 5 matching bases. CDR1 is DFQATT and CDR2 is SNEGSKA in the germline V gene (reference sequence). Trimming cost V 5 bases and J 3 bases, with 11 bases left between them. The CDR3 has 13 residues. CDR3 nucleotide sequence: TGCAGTGCTGGTGGACTCAGCTACAATGAGCAGTTCTTC. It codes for CSAGGLSYNEQFF.

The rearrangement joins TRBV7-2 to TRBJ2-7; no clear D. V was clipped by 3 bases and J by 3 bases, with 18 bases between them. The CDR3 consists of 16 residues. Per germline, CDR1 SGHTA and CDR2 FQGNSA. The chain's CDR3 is CASSFMTPPKDYEQYF. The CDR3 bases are TGTGCCAGCAGCTTCATGACTCCCCCAAAAGACTACGAGCAGTACTTC.

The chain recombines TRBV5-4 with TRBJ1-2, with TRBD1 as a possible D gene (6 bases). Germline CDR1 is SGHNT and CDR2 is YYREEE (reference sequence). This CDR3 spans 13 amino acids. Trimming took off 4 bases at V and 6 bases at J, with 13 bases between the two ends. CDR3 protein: CASSKQGTDGYTF. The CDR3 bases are TGTGCCAGCAGCAAACAGGGAACCGATGGCTACACCTTC.

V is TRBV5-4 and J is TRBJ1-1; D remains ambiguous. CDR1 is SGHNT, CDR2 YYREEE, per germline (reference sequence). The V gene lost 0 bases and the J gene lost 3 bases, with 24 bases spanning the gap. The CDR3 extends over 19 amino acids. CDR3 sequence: CASSLGTWFGMRRDTEAFF. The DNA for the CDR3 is TGTGCCAGCAGCTTGGGCACTTGGTTCGGTATGCGGCGAGACACTGAAGCTTTCTTT.

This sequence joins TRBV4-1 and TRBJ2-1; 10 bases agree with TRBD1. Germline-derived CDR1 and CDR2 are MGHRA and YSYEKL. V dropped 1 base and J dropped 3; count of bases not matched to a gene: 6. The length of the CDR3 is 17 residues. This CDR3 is CASSQGQGAGNYNEQFF. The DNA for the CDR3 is TGCGCCAGCAGCCAAGGACAGGGGGCCGGCAACTACAATGAGCAGTTCTTC.

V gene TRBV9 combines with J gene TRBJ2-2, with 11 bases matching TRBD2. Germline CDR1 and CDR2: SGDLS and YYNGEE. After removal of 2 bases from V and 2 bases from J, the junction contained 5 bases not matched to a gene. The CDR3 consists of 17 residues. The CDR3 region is CASSVIAGGPNTGELFF. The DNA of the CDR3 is TGTGCCAGCAGCGTTATAGCGGGGGGGCCAAACACCGGGGAGCTGTTTTTT.

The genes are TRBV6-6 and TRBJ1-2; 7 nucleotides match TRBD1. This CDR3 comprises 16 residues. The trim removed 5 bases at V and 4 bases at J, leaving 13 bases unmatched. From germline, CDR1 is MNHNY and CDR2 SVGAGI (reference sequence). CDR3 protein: CASSPQRQGSLYGYTF. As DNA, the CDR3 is TGTGCCAGCAGTCCACAACGACAGGGATCCCTCTATGGCTACACCTTC.

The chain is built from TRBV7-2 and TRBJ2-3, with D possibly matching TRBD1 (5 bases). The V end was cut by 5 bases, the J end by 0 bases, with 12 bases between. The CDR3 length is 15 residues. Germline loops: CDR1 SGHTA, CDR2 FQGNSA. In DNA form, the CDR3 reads TGTGCCAGCAGCAGGCTTGGGGCTAGCACAGATACGCAGTATTTT. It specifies CASSRLGASTDTQYF.

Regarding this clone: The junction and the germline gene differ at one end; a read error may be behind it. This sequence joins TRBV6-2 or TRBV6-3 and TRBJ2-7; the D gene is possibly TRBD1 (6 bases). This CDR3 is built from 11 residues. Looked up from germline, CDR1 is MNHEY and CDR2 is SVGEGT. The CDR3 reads CASSSWGQKDF. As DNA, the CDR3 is TGTGCCAGCAGTAGTTGGGGGCAGAAGGACTTC.

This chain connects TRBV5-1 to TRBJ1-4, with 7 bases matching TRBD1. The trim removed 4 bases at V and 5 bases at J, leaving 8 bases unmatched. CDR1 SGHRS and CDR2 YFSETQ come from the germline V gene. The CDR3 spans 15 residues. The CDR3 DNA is TGCGCCAGCAGCCCGCTAGACAGGGAGAATGAAAAACTGTTTTTT. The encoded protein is CASSPLDRENEKLFF.

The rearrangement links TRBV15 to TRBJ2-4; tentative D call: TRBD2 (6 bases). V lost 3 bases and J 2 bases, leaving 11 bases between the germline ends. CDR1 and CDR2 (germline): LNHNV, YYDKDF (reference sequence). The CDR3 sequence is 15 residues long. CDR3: CATSSGRHTKNIQYF. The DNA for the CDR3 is TGTGCCACCAGCAGTGGGAGGCATACCAAAAACATTCAGTACTTC. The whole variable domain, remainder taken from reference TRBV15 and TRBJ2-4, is DAMVIQNPRYQVTQFGKPVTLSCSQTLNHNVMYWYQQKSSQAPKLLFHYYDKDFNNEADTPDNFQSRRPNTSFCFLDIRSPGLGDTAMYLCATSSGRHTKNIQYFGAGTRLSVL.

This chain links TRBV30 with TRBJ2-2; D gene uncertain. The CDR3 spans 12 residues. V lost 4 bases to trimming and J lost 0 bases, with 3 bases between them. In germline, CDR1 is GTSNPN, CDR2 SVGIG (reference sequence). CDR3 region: CAWIANTGELFF. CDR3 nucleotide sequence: TGTGCCTGGATAGCGAACACCGGGGAGCTGTTTTTT.

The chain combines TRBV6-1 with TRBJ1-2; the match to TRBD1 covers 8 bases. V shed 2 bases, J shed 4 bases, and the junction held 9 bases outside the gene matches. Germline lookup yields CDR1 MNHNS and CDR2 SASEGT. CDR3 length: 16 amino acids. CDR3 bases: TGTGCCAGCAGTGAATCTAGGACAGGGTTGGGCTATGGCTACACCTTC. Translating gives CASSESRTGLGYGYTF.

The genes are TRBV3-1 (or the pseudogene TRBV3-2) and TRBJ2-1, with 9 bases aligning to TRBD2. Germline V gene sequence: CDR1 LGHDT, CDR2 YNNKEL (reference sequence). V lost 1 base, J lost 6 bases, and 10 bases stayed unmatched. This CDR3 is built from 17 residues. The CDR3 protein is CASSQALSGRPFNEQFF. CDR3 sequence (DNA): TGTGCCAGCAGCCAAGCCCTTAGCGGGAGACCCTTCAATGAGCAGTTCTTC.